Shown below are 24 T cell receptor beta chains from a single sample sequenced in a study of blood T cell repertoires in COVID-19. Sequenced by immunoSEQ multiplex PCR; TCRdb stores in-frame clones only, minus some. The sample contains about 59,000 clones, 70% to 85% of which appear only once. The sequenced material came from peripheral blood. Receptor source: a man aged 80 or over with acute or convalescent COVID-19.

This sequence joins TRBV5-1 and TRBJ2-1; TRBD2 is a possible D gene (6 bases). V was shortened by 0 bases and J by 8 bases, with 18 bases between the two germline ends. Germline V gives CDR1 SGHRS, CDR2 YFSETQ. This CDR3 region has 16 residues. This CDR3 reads CASSLVTGGGIDEQFF. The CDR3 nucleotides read TGCGCCAGCAGCTTGGTGACTGGGGGAGGTATCGATGAGCAGTTCTTC.

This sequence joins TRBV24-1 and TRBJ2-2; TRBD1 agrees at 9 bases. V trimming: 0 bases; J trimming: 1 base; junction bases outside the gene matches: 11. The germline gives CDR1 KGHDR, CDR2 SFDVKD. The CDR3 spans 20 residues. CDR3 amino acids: CATSDLQGGGTGRNTGELFF. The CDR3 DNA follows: TGTGCCACCAGTGATTTGCAAGGAGGGGGGACAGGGAGGAACACCGGGGAGCTGTTTTTT.

The CDR3 here is CACPGGGGYGYTF. As DNA, the CDR3 is TGTGCCTGCCCGGGGGGGGGAGGGTATGGCTACACCTTC. This chain links TRBV30 with TRBJ1-2; the D gene is possibly TRBD1 (5 bases). V shed 6 bases and J shed 5 bases, with 16 bases lying between them. The CDR3 has 13 residues. Looked up from germline, CDR1 is GTSNPN and CDR2 is SVGIG (reference sequence).

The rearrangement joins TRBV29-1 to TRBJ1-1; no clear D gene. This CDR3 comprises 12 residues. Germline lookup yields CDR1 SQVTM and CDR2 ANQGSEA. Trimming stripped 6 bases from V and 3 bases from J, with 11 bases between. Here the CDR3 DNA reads TGCAGCGTCCTGGGCTCATACACTGAAGCTTTCTTT. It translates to CSVLGSYTEAFF. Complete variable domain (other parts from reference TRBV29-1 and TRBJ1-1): SAVISQKPSRDICQRGTSLTIQCQVDSQVTMMFWYRQQPGQSLTLIATANQGSEATYESGFVIDKFPISRPNLTFSTLTVSNMSPEDSSIYLCSVLGSYTEAFFGQGTRLTVV.

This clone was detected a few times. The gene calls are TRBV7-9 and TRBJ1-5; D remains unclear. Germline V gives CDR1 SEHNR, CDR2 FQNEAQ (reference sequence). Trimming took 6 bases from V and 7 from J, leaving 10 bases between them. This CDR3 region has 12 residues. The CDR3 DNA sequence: TGTGCCAGCAGTTCCCCGCAGCAGCCCCAGCATTTT. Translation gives CASSSPQQPQHF.

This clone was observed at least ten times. The CDR3 DNA reads TGCAGCGTAAGTCCCGGGACAGGGAACACTGAAGCTTTCTTT. Protein product: CSVSPGTGNTEAFF. The chain links TRBV29-1 to TRBJ1-1; 8 bases fit TRBD1. After removal of 6 bases from V and 1 base from J, the junction contained 7 bases not matched to a gene. CDR1 is SQVTM and CDR2 is ANQGSEA in the germline V gene. The CDR3 runs 14 residues.

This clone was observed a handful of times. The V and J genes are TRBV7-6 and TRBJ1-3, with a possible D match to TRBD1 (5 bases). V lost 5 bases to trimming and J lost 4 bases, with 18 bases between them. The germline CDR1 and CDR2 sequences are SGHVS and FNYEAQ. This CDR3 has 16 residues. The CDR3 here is CASSPGPGITGNTIYF. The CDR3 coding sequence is TGTGCCAGCAGCCCCGGCCCAGGGATCACGGGAAACACCATATATTTT.

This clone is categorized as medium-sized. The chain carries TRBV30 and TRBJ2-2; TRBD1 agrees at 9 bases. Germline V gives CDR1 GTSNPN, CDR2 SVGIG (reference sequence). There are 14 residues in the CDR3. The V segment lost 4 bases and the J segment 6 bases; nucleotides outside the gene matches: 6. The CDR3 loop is CAWTWGQGAGELFF. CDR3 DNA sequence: TGTGCCTGGACTTGGGGACAGGGTGCCGGGGAGCTGTTTTTT.

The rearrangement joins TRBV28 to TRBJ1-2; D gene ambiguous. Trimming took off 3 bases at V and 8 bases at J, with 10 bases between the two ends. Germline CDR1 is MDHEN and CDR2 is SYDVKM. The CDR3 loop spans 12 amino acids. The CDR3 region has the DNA TGTGCCAGCAGTTTTCTGAACTGGGGCTACACCTTC. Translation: CASSFLNWGYTF.

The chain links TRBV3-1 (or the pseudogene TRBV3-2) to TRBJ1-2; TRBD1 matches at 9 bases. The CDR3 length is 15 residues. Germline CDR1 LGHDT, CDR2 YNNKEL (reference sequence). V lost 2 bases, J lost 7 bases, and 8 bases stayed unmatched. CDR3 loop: CASSQFRDRVPGYTF. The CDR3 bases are TGTGCCAGCAGCCAATTTCGGGACAGGGTCCCTGGCTACACCTTC.

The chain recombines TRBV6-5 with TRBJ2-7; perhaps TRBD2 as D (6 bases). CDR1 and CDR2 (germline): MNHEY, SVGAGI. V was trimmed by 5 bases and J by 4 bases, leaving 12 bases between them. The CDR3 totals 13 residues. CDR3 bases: TGTGCCAGCAGTCTACTAGCTATATACGAGCAGTACTTC. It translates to CASSLLAIYEQYF.

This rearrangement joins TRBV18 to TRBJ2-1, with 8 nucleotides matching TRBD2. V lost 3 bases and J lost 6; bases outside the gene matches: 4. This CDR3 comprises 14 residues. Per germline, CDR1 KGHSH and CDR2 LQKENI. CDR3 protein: CASSPGGTSNEQFF. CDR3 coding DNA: TGTGCCAGCTCACCTGGTGGGACTAGCAATGAGCAGTTCTTC.

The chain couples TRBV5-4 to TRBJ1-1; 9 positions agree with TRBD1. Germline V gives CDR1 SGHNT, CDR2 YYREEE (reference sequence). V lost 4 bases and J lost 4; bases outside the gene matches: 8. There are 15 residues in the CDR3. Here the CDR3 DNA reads TGTGCCAGCAGCACCGGGACAGGGCGAGTCACTGAAGCTTTCTTT. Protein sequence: CASSTGTGRVTEAFF.

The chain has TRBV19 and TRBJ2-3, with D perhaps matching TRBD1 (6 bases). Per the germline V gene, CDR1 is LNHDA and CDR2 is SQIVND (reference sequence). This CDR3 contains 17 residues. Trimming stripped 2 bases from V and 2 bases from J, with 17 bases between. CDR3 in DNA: TGTGCCAGTAGTATAACTTGGGACATAAGATACACAGATACGCAGTATTTT. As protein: CASSITWDIRYTDTQYF. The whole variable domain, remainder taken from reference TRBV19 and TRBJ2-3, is DGGITQSPKYLFRKEGQNVTLSCEQNLNHDAMYWYRQDPGQGLRLIYYSQIVNDFQKGDIAEGYSVSREKKESFPLTVTSAQKNPTAFYLCASSITWDIRYTDTQYFGPGTRLTVL.

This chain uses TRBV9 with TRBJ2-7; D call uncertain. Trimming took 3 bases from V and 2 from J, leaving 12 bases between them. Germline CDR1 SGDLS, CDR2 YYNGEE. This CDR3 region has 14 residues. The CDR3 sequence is CASSGTPPPYEQYF. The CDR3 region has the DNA TGTGCCAGCAGCGGCACTCCCCCCCCCTACGAGCAGTACTTC.

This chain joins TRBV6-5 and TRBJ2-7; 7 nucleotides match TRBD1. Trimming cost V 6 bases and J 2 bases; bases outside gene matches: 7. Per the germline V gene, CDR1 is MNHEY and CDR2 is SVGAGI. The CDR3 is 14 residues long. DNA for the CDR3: TGTGCCAGCAGCAAGACAGGGCCCCCCTACGAGCAGTACTTC. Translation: CASSKTGPPYEQYF.

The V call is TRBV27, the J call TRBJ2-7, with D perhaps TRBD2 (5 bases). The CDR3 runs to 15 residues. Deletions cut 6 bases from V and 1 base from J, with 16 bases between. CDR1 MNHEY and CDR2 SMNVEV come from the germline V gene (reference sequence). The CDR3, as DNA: TGTGCCAGCAGACCGGGTCCGGGGTCGTCCTACGAGCAGTACTTC. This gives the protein CASRPGPGSSYEQYF.

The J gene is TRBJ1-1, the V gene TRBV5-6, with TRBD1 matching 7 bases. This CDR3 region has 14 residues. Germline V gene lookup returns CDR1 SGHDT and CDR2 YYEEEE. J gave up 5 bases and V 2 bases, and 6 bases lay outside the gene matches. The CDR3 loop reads CASSFLDRATEAFF. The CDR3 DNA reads TGTGCCAGCAGCTTTCTTGACAGGGCGACTGAAGCTTTCTTT.

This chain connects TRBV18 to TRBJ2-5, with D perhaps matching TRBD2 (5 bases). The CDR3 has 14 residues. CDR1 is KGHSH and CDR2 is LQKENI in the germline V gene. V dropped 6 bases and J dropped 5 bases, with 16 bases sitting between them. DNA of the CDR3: TGTGCCAGCTCCTTCGGCGGGCTAGGGGAGACCCAGTACTTC. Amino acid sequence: CASSFGGLGETQYF.

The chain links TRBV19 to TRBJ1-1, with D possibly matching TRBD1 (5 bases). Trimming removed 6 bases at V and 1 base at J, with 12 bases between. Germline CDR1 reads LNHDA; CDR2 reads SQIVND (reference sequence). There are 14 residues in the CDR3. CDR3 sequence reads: CASRRDEKNTEAFF. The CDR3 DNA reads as TGTGCCAGTAGGCGGGACGAAAAGAACACTGAAGCTTTCTTT.

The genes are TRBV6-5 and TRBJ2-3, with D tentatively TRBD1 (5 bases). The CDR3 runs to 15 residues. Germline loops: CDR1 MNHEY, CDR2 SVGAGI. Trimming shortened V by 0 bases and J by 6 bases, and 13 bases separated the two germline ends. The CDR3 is CASSYSWGEGDTQYF. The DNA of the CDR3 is TGTGCCAGCAGTTACTCTTGGGGCGAAGGGGATACGCAGTATTTT.

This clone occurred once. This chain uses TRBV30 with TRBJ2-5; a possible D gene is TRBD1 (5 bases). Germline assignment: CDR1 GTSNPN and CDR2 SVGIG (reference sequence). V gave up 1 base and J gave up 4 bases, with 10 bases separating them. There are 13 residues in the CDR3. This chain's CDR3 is CAWSGQSGETQYF. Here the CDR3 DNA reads TGTGCCTGGAGTGGACAGTCTGGAGAGACCCAGTACTTC.

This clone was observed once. The CDR3 region has the DNA TGTGCCAGCAGCCCGGAGACAGCGAACACTGAAGCTTTCTTT. This translates into CASSPETANTEAFF. This chain uses TRBV7-3 with TRBJ1-1, with D possibly being TRBD1 (5 bases). CDR1 and CDR2 (germline): SGHTA, FQGTGA. Between the trimmed V and J ends, which lost 5 bases and 1 base, there was a span of 11 bases. The CDR3 loop spans 14 amino acids.

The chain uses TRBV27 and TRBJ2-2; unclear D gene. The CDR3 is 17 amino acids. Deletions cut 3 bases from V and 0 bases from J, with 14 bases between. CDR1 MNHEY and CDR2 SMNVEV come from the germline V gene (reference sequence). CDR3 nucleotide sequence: TGTGCCAGCAGTTTCGTTACACCGTTCGCGAACACCGGGGAGCTGTTTTTT. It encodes CASSFVTPFANTGELFF.